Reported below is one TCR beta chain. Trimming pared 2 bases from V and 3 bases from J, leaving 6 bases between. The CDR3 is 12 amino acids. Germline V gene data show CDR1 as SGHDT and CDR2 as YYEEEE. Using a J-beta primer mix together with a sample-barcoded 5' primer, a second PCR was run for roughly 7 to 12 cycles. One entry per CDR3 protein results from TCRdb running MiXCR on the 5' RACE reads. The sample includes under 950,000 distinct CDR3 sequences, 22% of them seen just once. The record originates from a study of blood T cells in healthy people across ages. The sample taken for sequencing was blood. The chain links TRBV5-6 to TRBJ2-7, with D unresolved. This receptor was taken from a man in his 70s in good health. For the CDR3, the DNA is TGTGCCAGCAGCTTATTGTTCTACGAGCAGTACTTC. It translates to CASSLLFYEQYF.